This T cell receptor beta chain was captured in a study of TIL therapy for anti-PD-1-resistant metastatic lung cancer. Study-level background: Patients had a median age of approximately 57 years (range roughly 35-80).

This was the immunoSEQ v3 assay. The assay was immunoSEQ multiplex PCR, and TCRdb's table has in-frame clones only and misses some. The repertoire consists of about 59,000 clones, with around 67% occurring once and the leading ten covering about 1.8%. Time point reported: pre-treatment sample, taken before nivolumab and TIL therapy. This clone was seen a few times. V trimming: 7 bases; J trimming: 5 bases; junction bases outside the gene matches: 10. CDR3 length equals 15 residues. Germline CDR1 and CDR2: LNHDA and SQIVND (reference sequence). This sequence joins TRBV19 and TRBJ1-5; 8 bases are a match to TRBD1. The sequence was obtained from a person aged 25 to 80 with non-small cell lung cancer. The source was blood, collected at baseline. This CDR3 is CASKRTGFFDQPQHF. DNA for the CDR3: TGTGCCAGTAAGAGGACAGGGTTCTTCGATCAGCCCCAGCATTTT.